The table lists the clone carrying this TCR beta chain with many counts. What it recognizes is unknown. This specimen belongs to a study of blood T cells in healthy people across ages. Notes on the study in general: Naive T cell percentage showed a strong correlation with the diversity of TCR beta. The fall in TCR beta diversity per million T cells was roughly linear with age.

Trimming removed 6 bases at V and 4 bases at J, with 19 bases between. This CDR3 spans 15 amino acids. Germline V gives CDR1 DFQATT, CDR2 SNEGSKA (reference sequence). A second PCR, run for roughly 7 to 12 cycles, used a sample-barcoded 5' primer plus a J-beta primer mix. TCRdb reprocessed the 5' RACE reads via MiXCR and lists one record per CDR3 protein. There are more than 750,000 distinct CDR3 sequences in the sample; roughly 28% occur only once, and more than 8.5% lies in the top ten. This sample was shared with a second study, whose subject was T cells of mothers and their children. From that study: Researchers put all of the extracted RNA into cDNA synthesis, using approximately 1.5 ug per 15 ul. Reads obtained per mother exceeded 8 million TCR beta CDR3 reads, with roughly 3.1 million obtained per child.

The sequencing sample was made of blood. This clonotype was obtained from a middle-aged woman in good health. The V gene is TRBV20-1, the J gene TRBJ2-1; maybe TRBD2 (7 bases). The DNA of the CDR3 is TGCAGTGCCGAGGGGGTCCAGCGGGGATACAATGAGCAGTTCTTC. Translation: CSAEGVQRGYNEQFF.